Listed below are T cell receptor beta chains from one sample, sequenced in a study of T cells in Graves' hyperthyroidism and ophthalmopathy. Each CDR3 protein gets one entry after TCRdb re-called the multiplex PCR reads with MiXCR. This table has approximately 430,000 distinct CDR3 sequences, 15% to 17% appearing once. The sequenced sample was blood. The receptors stem from a woman aged 18-35 years with Graves' hyperthyroidism. The CDR3 runs from the conserved cysteine through the conserved F or W. Rows may omit the clone size; those that give it use once, few, many or a size class.

TRBJ1-3,TRBV14,.,CASSQTQWSSGNTIYF
TRBJ2-3,TRBV11-1,.,CASSLGQLTDTQYF
TRBJ2-7,TRBV4-2,.,CASRPDQDGISYEQYF
TRBJ1-5,TRBV7-9,.,CASSSEQWGFSQPQHF
TRBJ2-3,TRBV6-1,many,CASSSQGSYTDTQYF
TRBJ2-5,TRBV20-1,many,CSARDRGLLQETQYF
TRBJ1-1,TRBV10-3,few,CAISEADTEAFF
TRBJ2-5,TRBV20-1,many,CSARDGRGTQETQYF
TRBJ1-1,TRBV18,many,CASSLSQGTEAFF
TRBJ2-7,TRBV18,many,CASSWEQGREQYF
TRBJ2-4,TRBV28,many,CASTPGLADFGIAKNIQYF
TRBJ1-2,TRBV24-1,many,CATSEGQAYGYTF
TRBJ1-1,TRBV6-2/TRBV6-3,.,CASSRQGYDMNTEAFF
TRBJ2-7,TRBV29-1,few,CSVEGLAGAREQYF
TRBJ2-4,TRBV28,many,CATCREGPGNIQYF